A selection of T cell receptor beta chains follows, all from one sample in a study of control samples from healthy donors and cancer patients. Here immunoSEQ multiplex PCR was the method, and the copy in TCRdb shows in-frame clones only, minus some. The sample contains 150,000 or so clones, around 88% of which appear only once. The sequenced sample was blood. These receptor sequences come from a woman younger than 45 in good health. The CDR3 runs from the conserved cysteine through the conserved F or W. D genes are given only for firm matches. Only part of the rows carry a size: once, few, many, or a class if the clone is expanded.

V gene	D gene	J gene	clone size	CDR3 protein	CDR3 DNA
TRBV5-1	.	TRBJ1-1	once	CASSLGDVGWTEAFF	TGCGCCAGCAGCTTGGGTGACGTAGGGTGGACTGAAGCTTTCTTT
TRBV24-1	TRBD1	TRBJ1-5	.	CATSPTGGSQPQHF	TGTGCCACCAGTCCAACAGGGGGATCTCAGCCCCAGCATTTT
TRBV28	TRBD2	TRBJ2-3	.	CASTVAGLSTTDTQYF	TGTGCCAGCACCGTAGCGGGACTATCGACCACAGATACGCAGTATTTT
TRBV6-5	.	TRBJ1-1	.	CASRTASNTEAFF	TGTGCCAGCCGGACTGCTTCGAACACTGAAGCTTTCTTT
TRBV10-3	TRBD1	TRBJ2-2	.	CAISVGTGGHGELFF	TGTGCCATCAGTGTTGGGACAGGGGGCCACGGGGAGCTGTTTTTT
TRBV11-2	TRBD2	TRBJ2-5	.	CASSLYAGGETQYF	TGTGCCAGCAGCTTATACGCGGGAGGCGAGACCCAGTACTTC
TRBV4-2	TRBD2	TRBJ2-1	.	CASSQEGREVPYNEQFF	TGTGCCAGCAGCCAAGAGGGGCGGGAGGTGCCTTACAATGAGCAGTTCTTC
TRBV2	.	TRBJ2-5	.	CASTQDGTPQETQYF	TGTGCCAGCACCCAAGACGGGACCCCCCAAGAGACCCAGTACTTC
TRBV9	.	TRBJ1-1	.	CASSVDPGKTEAFF	TGTGCCAGCAGCGTAGATCCCGGGAAAACTGAAGCTTTCTTT
TRBV11-2	.	TRBJ2-2	.	CASSWPGAPTGELFF	TGTGCCAGCAGCTGGCCGGGGGCTCCCACCGGGGAGCTGTTTTTT